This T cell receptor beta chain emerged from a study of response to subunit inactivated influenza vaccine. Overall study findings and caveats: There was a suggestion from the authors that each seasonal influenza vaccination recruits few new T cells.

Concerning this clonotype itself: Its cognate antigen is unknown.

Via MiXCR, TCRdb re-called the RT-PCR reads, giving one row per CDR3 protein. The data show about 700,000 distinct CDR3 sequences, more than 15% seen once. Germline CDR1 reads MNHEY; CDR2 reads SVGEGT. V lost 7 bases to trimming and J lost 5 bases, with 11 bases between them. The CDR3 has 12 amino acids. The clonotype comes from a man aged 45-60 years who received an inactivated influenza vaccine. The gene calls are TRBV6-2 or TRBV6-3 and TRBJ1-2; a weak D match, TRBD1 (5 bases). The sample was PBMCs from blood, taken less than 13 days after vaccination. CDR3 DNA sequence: TGTGCCAGCACCTACCAGGGTTATGGCTACACCTTC. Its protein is CASTYQGYGYTF.